These 20 T cell receptor beta chains came from one sample sequenced in a study of regulatory T cells in long-lasting Graves disease. Time point of the sample: newly diagnosed GD, antithyroid drugs for less than 3 months. After RNA was extracted from PBMCs, the TCR library was made from it. Arm-PCR of CDR3 regions and iRepertoire HTBI primers were the basis on which TCR beta libraries were built. From the multiplex PCR reads, TCRdb called clonotypes with MiXCR, one entry per CDR3 protein. Of a few hundred thousand distinct CDR3 sequences listed, around 11% are singletons. This same sample was also taken into another study, of T cells in Graves' hyperthyroidism and ophthalmopathy.

Sequenced here: peripheral blood mononuclear cells (PBMCs), sampled at new diagnosis, from a patient treated with antithyroid drugs. The receptors were gathered from a woman under 30 with Graves disease.

This clonotype has just a few counts. The chain has TRBV6-2 or TRBV6-3 and TRBJ2-1; D possibly matches TRBD1 or TRBD2 (6 bases each). The V end was cut by 5 bases, the J end by 14 bases, with 22 bases between. The germline V gene has CDR1 MNHEY and CDR2 SVGEGT. The CDR3 runs to 14 residues. The CDR3 sequence: CASSEGGRGAVKFF. CDR3 nucleotides: TGTGCCAGCAGTGAAGGGGGGCGAGGCGCTGTAAAGTTCTTC.

This clonotype was counted many times. This sequence joins TRBV9 and TRBJ1-2; 9 bases align to TRBD1. The CDR3 totals 15 residues. The junction had 11 bases not matched to a gene; V was cut back by 4 bases and J by 7 bases. Germline CDR1 is SGDLS and CDR2 is YYNGEE. For the CDR3, the DNA is TGTGCCAGCAGCCCTAGGTTTGCGGACAGGGGTGGCTACACCTTC. Translation: CASSPRFADRGGYTF.

This clonotype was counted many times. The rearrangement joins TRBV20-1 to TRBJ2-2, with D unresolved. Trimming cost V 3 bases and J 4 bases, with 12 bases left between them. Per the germline V gene, CDR1 is DFQATT and CDR2 is SNEGSKA (reference sequence). There are 14 residues in the CDR3. CDR3 in amino acids: CSARASWSTGELFF. The CDR3 coding sequence is TGCAGTGCTAGGGCGTCATGGAGCACCGGGGAGCTGTTTTTT.

The sample holds many counts of this clonotype. The gene calls are TRBV7-6 and TRBJ2-7; 9 nucleotides agree with TRBD1. The V gene end was trimmed by 5 bases and the J gene end by 2 bases; junction bases not matched to a gene: 10. The V gene's germline CDR1 is SGHVS and CDR2 FNYEAQ. This CDR3 has 16 residues. The CDR3 here is CASSALDRGNPYEQYF. Here the CDR3 DNA reads TGTGCCAGCAGCGCCCTGGACAGGGGTAATCCCTACGAGCAGTACTTC.

In this sample, this clonotype turned up a few times. This chain joins TRBV4-3 and TRBJ1-4; D not resolved. V lost 0 bases and J lost 3, with 17 bases in between. CDR1 and CDR2 (germline): LGHNA, YSLEER. The CDR3 covers 18 residues. Here the CDR3 DNA reads TGCGCCAGCAGCCAAGACTGGGTGGGGTTGGCCCCTAATGAAAAACTGTTTTTT. This encodes CASSQDWVGLAPNEKLFF.

The chain employs TRBV14 and TRBJ2-1, with D possibly called TRBD1 or TRBD2 (5 bases each). The germline V gene encodes CDR1 SGHDN and CDR2 FVKESK. V was clipped by 4 bases and J by 7 bases, with 17 bases between them. This CDR3 contains 15 residues. The CDR3 sequence is CASSRWDPGKNEQFF. The CDR3 bases are TGTGCCAGCAGCCGCTGGGACCCGGGGAAAAATGAGCAGTTCTTC.

This clonotype was seen a few times. The J gene is TRBJ2-5, the V gene TRBV13; D may be TRBD1 (6 bases). The CDR3 consists of 14 residues. Germline V lookup: CDR1 PRHDT, CDR2 FYEKMQ (reference sequence). V was cut by 6 bases and J by 5 bases, with 16 bases left in between. The CDR3 DNA is TGTGCCAGCAGTTGGGGGCCCCTCTCGGAGACCCAGTACTTC. Translation: CASSWGPLSETQYF. Filled out from reference TRBV13 and TRBJ2-5, the complete variable domain reads AAGVIQSPRHLIKEKRETATLKCYPIPRHDTVYWYQQGPGQDPQFLISFYEKMQSDKGSIPDRFSAQQFSDYHSELNMSSLELGDSALYFCASSWGPLSETQYFGPGTRLLVL.

The sample holds many counts of this clonotype. The chain links TRBV30 to TRBJ1-1; 7 bases are shared with TRBD1. The V segment lost 1 base and the J segment 3 bases; nucleotides outside the gene matches: 2. Germline V lookup: CDR1 GTSNPN, CDR2 SVGIG (reference sequence). The CDR3 contains 13 residues. CDR3 region: CAWSATGDTEAFF. The CDR3 DNA is TGTGCCTGGAGTGCCACAGGGGACACTGAAGCTTTCTTT.

This clonotype was seen many times. This chain connects TRBV9 to TRBJ2-1; D may be TRBD2 (6 bases). The germline gives CDR1 SGDLS, CDR2 YYNGEE. V was clipped by 3 bases and J by 4 bases, with 11 bases between them. There are 14 residues in the CDR3. The CDR3 region is CASSALADYNEQFF. CDR3 DNA: TGTGCCAGCAGCGCCTTAGCGGATTACAATGAGCAGTTCTTC.

The sample holds many counts of this clonotype. The rearrangement links TRBV20-1 to TRBJ1-1; TRBD1 is a possible D gene (5 bases). V lost 4 bases to trimming and J lost 5 bases, with 17 bases between them. Germline CDR1 and CDR2: DFQATT and SNEGSKA (reference sequence). The CDR3 extends over 14 amino acids. The CDR3 sequence is CSATTRGEGTEAFF. The CDR3 nucleotides read TGCAGTGCTACCACCCGAGGGGAGGGGACTGAAGCTTTCTTT.

This clonotype showed up just once. This rearrangement joins TRBV24-1 to TRBJ1-5; no clear D. Trimming took 3 bases from V and 5 from J, leaving 10 bases between them. Germline V gene sequence: CDR1 KGHDR, CDR2 SFDVKD. The CDR3 extends over 14 amino acids. CDR3: CATSDPKHYQPQHF. The CDR3 DNA sequence: TGTGCCACCAGTGATCCAAAACATTATCAGCCCCAGCATTTT.

This clonotype appeared many times. The chain couples TRBV16 to TRBJ1-1; D is undetermined. Per the germline V gene, CDR1 is KGHSY and CDR2 is FQNENV. V lost 2 bases, J lost 2 bases, and 9 bases lay in between. This CDR3 comprises 14 residues. CDR3 in amino acids: CASSQQDLNTEAFF. DNA for the CDR3: TGTGCCAGCAGCCAACAGGACTTAAACACTGAAGCTTTCTTT.

The chain joins TRBV4-3 to TRBJ1-2, with D uncertain. Trimming pared 4 bases from V and 1 base from J, leaving 13 bases between. Looked up from germline, CDR1 is LGHNA and CDR2 is YSLEER. The CDR3 is 15 amino acids. The CDR3 reads CASSPKTLINYGYTF. In nucleotides, the CDR3 is TGCGCCAGCAGCCCGAAGACCCTAATTAACTATGGCTACACCTTC.

This clonotype has more than one count but fewer than ten. The chain uses TRBV5-1 and TRBJ2-7; tentatively, D is TRBD2 (5 bases). Germline loops: CDR1 SGHRS, CDR2 YFSETQ. The CDR3 covers 11 residues. Trimming left V 0 bases short and J 7 bases short, with 5 bases between. The CDR3 loop is CASSLEREQYV. CDR3 sequence (DNA): TGCGCCAGCAGCTTGGAGCGGGAGCAGTACGTC.

The chain is built from TRBV20-1 and TRBJ2-1; TRBD2 matches at 7 bases. This CDR3 has 13 residues. Germline trimming cut 6 bases from V and 5 bases from J; bases unmatched to any gene: 7. The germline CDR1 and CDR2 sequences are DFQATT and SNEGSKA (reference sequence). For the CDR3, the DNA is TGCAGTGCCTTACGCGGGACTAACAATGAGCAGTTCTTC. Translated: CSALRGTNNEQFF.

This clonotype was seen ten or more times. This chain uses TRBV9 with TRBJ2-1; 9 bases fit TRBD2. Germline lookup yields CDR1 SGDLS and CDR2 YYNGEE. CDR3 size: 15 residues. The ends lost 6 bases at V and 4 bases at J; junction bases unmatched: 8. Here the CDR3 reads CASNERGLAYNEQFF. The CDR3 DNA sequence: TGTGCCAGCAACGAGCGGGGACTAGCATACAATGAGCAGTTCTTC.

This clonotype occurred many times. The J gene is TRBJ1-2, the V gene TRBV20-1; no definite D call. Germline CDR1 and CDR2: DFQATT and SNEGSKA (reference sequence). This CDR3 is 13 amino acids long. V was pared by 2 bases and J by 3 bases, with 10 bases between. CDR3 residues: CSARWSGHYGYTF. CDR3 DNA sequence: TGCAGTGCTAGATGGTCAGGCCACTATGGCTACACCTTC.

The chain links TRBV10-2 to TRBJ1-1; TRBD1 aligns across 7 bases. This CDR3 has 15 residues. Per the germline V gene, CDR1 is WSHSY and CDR2 is SAAADI. V dropped 6 bases and J dropped 4; count of bases not matched to a gene: 11. The CDR3: CASRVQGRDLTEAFF. In DNA form, the CDR3 reads TGCGCCAGCAGAGTACAGGGGAGGGACCTCACTGAAGCTTTCTTT.

Concerning this clonotype itself: A single base separates this from a much larger clone, so it may be a read error. The chain recombines TRBV6-1 with TRBJ2-2; a weak D match, TRBD2 (6 bases). Germline CDR1 MNHNS, CDR2 SASEGT. CDR3 length: 14 amino acids. The CDR3 DNA follows: TGTGCCACCAGTCCAGGGACGAACACCGGGGAGGTGTTTTTT. Translating gives CATSPGTNTGEVFF.

This clonotype has at least ten counts. This chain joins TRBV20-1 and TRBJ2-7; no clear D. The V end lost 3 bases, the J end lost 2 bases, and 8 bases lay between the germline ends. The CDR3 is made up of 12 amino acids. Germline CDR1 and CDR2: DFQATT and SNEGSKA (reference sequence). CDR3 protein: CSASWQAYEQYF. DNA for the CDR3: TGCAGTGCTAGCTGGCAGGCCTACGAGCAGTACTTC.